This T cell receptor (beta chain) comes out of a study of OX40 agonist ivuxolimab in advanced cancers. Study summary: Among those treated, three patients had partial responses, one with hepatocellular carcinoma and two with cutaneous melanoma.

Exclusion applied to patients with autoimmune disease history or systemic immunosuppression. The V gene lost 7 bases and the J gene lost 9 bases, with 19 bases spanning the gap. This CDR3 has 15 residues. The germline V gene has CDR1 PRHDT and CDR2 FYEKMQ (reference sequence). Here immunoSEQ multiplex PCR was the method, and the copy in TCRdb shows in-frame clones only, minus some. The repertoire has some 64,000 clones, roughly nine tenths of them found once; the top ten carry approximately 0.8%. The sequencing used CD4+ or CD8+ T cells sorted from blood, collected in a trial of the OX40 agonist ivuxolimab. This chain uses TRBV13 with TRBJ1-6, with no clear D. This clonotype was sampled from an adult with an advanced solid tumor such as melanoma, head and neck, liver or kidney cancer. CDR3 protein: CASTESQGNTSPLHF. CDR3 coding DNA: TGTGCCAGCACTGAATCACAAGGGAATACTTCACCCCTCCACTTT.